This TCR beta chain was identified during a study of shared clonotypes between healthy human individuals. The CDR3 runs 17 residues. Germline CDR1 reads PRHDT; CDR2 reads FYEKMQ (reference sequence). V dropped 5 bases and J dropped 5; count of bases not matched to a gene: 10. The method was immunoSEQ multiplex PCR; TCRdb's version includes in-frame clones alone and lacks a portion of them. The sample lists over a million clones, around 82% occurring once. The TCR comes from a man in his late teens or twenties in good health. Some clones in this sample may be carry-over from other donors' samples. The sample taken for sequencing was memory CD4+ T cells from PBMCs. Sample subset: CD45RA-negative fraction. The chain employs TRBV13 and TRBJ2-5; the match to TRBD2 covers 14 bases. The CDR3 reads CASSLPGTSGSLETQYF. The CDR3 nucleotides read TGTGCCAGCAGCCTCCCCGGGACTAGCGGGAGCCTTGAGACCCAGTACTTC.